Sequencing of this T cell receptor beta chain was carried out in a study of T cell responses to AZD1222 COVID-19 vaccine. Here immunoSEQ multiplex PCR was the method, and the copy in TCRdb shows in-frame clones only, minus some. The data contain 95,000 to 110,000 clones, about 89% of them singletons. The CDR3 consists of 16 residues. The germline CDR1 and CDR2 sequences are MGHRA and YSYEKL. The V and J ends lost 4 bases and 3 bases respectively, with 18 bases between them. The chain links TRBV4-1 to TRBJ1-2; unclear D gene. The clonotype comes from an adult in good health. This specimen was peripheral blood, taken on day 0 of AZD1222 vaccination. CDR3 amino acids: CASSPKGPRNYYGYTF. In DNA form, the CDR3 reads TGCGCCAGCAGCCCCAAAGGTCCCCGAAACTACTATGGCTACACCTTC.